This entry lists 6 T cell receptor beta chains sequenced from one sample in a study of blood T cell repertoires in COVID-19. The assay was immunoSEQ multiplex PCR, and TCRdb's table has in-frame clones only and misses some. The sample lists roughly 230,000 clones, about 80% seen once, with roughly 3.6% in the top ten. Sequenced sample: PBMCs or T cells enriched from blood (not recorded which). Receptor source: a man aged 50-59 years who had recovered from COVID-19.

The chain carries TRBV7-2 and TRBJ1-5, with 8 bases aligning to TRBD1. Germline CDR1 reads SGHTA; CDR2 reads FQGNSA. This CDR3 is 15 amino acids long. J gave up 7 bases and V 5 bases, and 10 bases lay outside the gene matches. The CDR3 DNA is TGTGCCAGCAGCCGCGAAGGACAGGGTTTACAGCCCCAGCATTTT. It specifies CASSREGQGLQPQHF.

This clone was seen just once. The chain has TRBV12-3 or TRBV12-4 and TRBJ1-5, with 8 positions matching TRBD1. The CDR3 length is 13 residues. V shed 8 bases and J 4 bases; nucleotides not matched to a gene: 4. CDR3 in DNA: TGTGCCAGCCAAGACAGGGGTAATCAGCCCCAGCATTTT. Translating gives CASQDRGNQPQHF.

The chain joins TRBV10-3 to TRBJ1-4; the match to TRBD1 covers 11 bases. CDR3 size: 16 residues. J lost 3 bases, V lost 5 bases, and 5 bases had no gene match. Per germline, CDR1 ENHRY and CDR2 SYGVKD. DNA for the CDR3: TGTGCCATCAGTATGGGACAGGGGGAGCCTAATGAAAAACTGTTTTTT. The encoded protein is CAISMGQGEPNEKLFF.

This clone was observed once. CDR3 residues: CASSPRALQETQYF. As DNA, the CDR3 is TGTGCCAGCTCACCGCGGGCATTGCAAGAGACCCAGTACTTC. This chain uses TRBV18 with TRBJ2-5; a possible D gene is TRBD2 (5 bases). From germline, CDR1 is KGHSH and CDR2 LQKENI. CDR3 length equals 14 residues. Trimming stripped 3 bases from V and 2 bases from J, with 10 bases between.

The CDR3 reads CASPDPSGNEQYF. The CDR3 DNA reads TGTGCCAGCCCAGACCCTTCGGGGAACGAGCAGTACTTC. The chain combines TRBV2 with TRBJ2-7, with D possibly matching TRBD2 (5 bases). CDR1 and CDR2 from the germline V gene are SNHLY and FYNNEI. The length of the CDR3 is 13 residues. V shed 8 bases and J shed 5 bases, with 16 bases lying between them.

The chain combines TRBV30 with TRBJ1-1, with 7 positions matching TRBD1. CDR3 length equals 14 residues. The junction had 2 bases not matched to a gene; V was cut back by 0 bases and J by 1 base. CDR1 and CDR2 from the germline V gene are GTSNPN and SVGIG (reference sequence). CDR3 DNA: TGTGCCTGGAGTGTACGACAGGGGAACACTGAAGCTTTCTTT. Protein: CAWSVRQGNTEAFF.